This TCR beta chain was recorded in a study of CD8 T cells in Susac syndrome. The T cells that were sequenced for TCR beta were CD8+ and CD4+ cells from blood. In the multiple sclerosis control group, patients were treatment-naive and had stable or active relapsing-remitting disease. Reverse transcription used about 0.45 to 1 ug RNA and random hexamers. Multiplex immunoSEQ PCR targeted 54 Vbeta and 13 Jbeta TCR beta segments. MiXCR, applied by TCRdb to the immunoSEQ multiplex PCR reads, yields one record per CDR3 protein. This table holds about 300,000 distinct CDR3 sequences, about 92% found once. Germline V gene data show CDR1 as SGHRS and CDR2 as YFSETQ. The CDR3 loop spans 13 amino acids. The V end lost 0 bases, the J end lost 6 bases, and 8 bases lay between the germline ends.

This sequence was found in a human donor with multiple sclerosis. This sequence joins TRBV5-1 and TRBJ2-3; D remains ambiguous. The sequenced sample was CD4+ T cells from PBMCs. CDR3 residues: CASSLDLGDTQYF. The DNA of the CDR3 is TGCGCCAGCAGCTTGGATTTAGGGGATACGCAGTATTTT.